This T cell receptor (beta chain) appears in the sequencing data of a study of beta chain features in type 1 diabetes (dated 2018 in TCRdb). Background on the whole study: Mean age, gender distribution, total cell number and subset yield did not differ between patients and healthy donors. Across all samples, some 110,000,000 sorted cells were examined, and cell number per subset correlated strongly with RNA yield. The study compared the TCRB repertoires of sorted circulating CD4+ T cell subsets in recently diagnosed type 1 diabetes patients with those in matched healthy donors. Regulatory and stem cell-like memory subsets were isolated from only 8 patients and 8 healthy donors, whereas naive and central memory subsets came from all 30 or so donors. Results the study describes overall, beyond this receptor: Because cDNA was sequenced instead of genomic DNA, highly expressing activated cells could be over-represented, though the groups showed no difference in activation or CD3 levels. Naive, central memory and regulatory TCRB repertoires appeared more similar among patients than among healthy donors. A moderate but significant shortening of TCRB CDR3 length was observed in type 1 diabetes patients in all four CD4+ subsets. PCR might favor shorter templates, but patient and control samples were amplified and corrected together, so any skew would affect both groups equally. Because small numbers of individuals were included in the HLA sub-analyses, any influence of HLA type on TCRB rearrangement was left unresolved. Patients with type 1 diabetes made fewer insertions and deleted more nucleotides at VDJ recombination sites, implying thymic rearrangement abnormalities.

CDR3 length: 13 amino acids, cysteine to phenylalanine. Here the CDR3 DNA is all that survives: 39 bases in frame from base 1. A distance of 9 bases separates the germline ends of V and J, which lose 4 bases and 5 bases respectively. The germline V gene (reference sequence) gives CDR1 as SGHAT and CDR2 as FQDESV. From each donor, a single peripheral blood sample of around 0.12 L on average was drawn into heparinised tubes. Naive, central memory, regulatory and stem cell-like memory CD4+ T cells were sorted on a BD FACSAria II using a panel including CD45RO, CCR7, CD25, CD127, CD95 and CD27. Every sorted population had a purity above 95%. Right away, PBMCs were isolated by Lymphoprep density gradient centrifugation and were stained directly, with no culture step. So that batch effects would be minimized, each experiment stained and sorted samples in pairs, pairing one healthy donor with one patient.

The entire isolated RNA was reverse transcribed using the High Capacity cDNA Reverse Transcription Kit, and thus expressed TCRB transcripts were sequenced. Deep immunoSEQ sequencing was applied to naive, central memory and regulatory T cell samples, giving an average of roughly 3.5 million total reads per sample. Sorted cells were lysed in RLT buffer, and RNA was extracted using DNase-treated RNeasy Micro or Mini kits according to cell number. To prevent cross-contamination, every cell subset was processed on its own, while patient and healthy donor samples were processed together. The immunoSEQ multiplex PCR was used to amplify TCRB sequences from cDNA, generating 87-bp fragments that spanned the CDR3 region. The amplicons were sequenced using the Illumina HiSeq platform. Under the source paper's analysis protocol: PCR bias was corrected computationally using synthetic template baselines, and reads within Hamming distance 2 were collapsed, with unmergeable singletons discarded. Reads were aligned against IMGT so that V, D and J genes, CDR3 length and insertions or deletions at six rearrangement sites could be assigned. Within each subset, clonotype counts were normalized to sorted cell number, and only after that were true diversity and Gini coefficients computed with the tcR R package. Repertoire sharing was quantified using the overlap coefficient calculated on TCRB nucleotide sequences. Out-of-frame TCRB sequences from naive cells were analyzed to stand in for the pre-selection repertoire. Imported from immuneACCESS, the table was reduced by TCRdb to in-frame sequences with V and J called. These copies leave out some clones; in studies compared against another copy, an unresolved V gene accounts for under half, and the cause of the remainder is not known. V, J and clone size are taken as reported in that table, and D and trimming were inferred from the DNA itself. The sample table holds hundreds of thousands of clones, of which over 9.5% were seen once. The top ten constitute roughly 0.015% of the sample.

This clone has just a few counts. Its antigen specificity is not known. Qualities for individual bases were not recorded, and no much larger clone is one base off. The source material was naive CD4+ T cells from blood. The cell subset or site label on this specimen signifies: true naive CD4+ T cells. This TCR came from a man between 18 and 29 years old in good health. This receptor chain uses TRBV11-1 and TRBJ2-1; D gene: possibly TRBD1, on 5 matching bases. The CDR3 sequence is CASSSRQNNEQFF. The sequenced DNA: TGTGCCAGCAGCTCTCGACAGAACAATGAGCAGTTCTTC. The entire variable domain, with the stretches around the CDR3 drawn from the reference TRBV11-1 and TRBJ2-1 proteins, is EAEVAQSPRYKITEKSQAVAFWCDPISGHATLYWYRQILGQGPELLVQFQDESVVDDSQLPKDRFSAERLKGVDSTLKIQPAELGDSAMYLCASSSRQNNEQFFGPGTRLTVL.